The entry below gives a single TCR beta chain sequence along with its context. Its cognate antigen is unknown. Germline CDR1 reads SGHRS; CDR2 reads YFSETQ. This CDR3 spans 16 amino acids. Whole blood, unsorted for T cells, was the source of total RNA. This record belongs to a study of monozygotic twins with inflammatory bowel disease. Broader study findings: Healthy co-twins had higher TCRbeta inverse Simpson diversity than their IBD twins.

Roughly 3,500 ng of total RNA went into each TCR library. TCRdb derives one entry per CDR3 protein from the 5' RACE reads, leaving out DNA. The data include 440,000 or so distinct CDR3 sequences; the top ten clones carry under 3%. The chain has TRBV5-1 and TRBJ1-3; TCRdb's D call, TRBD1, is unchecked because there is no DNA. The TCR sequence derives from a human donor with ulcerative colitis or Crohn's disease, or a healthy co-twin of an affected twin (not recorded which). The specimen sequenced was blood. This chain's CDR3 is CASSLAGGALGNTIYF.